The text below deals with one T cell receptor beta chain. Its specificity is unknown. The data were produced by immunoSEQ multiplex PCR, yet TCRdb's version contains in-frame clones alone and is incomplete. The table has over 80,000 clones, around 90% seen once. This entry is derived from a study of a mutant IDH1 vaccine in newly diagnosed glioma. About the research overall: Before enrollment, patients got radiotherapy alone, temozolomide alone, or mostly the combination. Study-level points and caveats: Pseudoprogression looked unconnected to shifts in top peripheral T cell clonotypes. Of all patients, around 94% showed vaccine-induced immune responses.

This CDR3 has 19 residues. J lost 3 bases, V lost 3 bases, and 16 bases had no gene match. Looked up from germline, CDR1 is SGHNT and CDR2 is YENEEA. Time point meaning: baseline, week 1 (first vaccination visit). This sample's treatment: pre-vaccination baseline after standard-of-care therapy. Donors had new WHO grade 3 or 4 IDH1-mutant, ATRX-lost astrocytomas. The specimen was PBMCs, collected from a glioma patient treated with radiotherapy, temozolomide or both. The TCR was taken from a woman aged 50 to 60 with glioma. This chain connects TRBV11-3 to TRBJ1-2, with 10 bases fitting TRBD1. CDR3: CASSFHRWCRQGAYYGYTF. CDR3 bases: TGTGCCAGCAGCTTTCACCGTTGGTGTAGACAGGGGGCTTACTATGGCTACACCTTC. Looking up the rest from reference TRBV11-3 and TRBJ1-2 gives the full variable domain: EAGVVQSPRYKIIEKKQPVAFWCNPISGHNTLYWYLQNLGQGPELLIRYENEEAVDDSQLPKDRFSAERLKGVDSTLKIQPAELGDSAVYLCASSFHRWCRQGAYYGYTFGSGTRLTVV.